Below are 20 T cell receptor beta chains sequenced from a single sample in a study of response to subunit inactivated influenza vaccine. Each CDR3 protein gets one entry after TCRdb re-called the RT-PCR reads with MiXCR. The sample has around 570,000 distinct CDR3 sequences; 6% to 9% are singletons. Sequencing was performed on PBMCs from blood, taken less than 25 months after vaccination. The receptors come from a man in his fifties or sixties who received an inactivated influenza vaccine.

This clonotype was seen repeatedly, ten times or more. The chain carries TRBV20-1 and TRBJ1-5; weak D call: TRBD1 (5 bases). The CDR3 contains 15 residues. V lost 0 bases and J 6 bases, leaving 15 bases between the germline ends. Germline V gene data show CDR1 as DFQATT and CDR2 as SNEGSKA (reference sequence). The DNA of the CDR3 is TGCAGTGCTAGAGATCTAAGGGGCTGGAGTCAGCCCCAGCATTTT. It specifies CSARDLRGWSQPQHF.

This clonotype was observed many times. This chain joins TRBV29-1 and TRBJ2-1; D is undetermined. The CDR3 totals 14 residues. With 0 bases removed from V and 7 bases from J, the gap between germline ends came to 13 bases. The germline V gene has CDR1 SQVTM and CDR2 ANQGSEA. CDR3 residues: CSVEDPRTRNEQFF. The DNA for the CDR3 is TGCAGCGTTGAAGATCCGCGCACCCGTAATGAGCAGTTCTTC.

The chain employs TRBV29-1 and TRBJ1-2; D possibly corresponds to TRBD1 (5 bases). Germline loops: CDR1 SQVTM, CDR2 ANQGSEA. Deletions cut 6 bases from V and 6 bases from J, with 14 bases between. The CDR3 has 12 residues. For the CDR3, the DNA is TGCAGCGTCGCCAGGGTGGTCGATGGCTACACCTTC. Its translation is CSVARVVDGYTF.

This clonotype was picked up many times. CDR3 in amino acids: CSAGQGWEPQHF. CDR3 in DNA: TGCAGCGCCGGTCAGGGGTGGGAGCCCCAGCATTTT. V usage is TRBV29-1 and J usage is TRBJ1-5; D may be TRBD1 (6 bases). The germline gives CDR1 SQVTM, CDR2 ANQGSEA. There are 12 residues in the CDR3. The V end lost 7 bases, the J end lost 8 bases, and 15 bases lay between the germline ends. The variable domain in full, with the rest retrieved from reference TRBV29-1 and TRBJ1-5, is SAVISQKPSRDICQRGTSLTIQCQVDSQVTMMFWYRQQPGQSLTLIATANQGSEATYESGFVIDKFPISRPNLTFSTLTVSNMSPEDSSIYLCSAGQGWEPQHFGDGTRLSIL.

This clonotype was counted a few times. The rearrangement links TRBV9 to TRBJ2-1, with D perhaps matching TRBD1 (6 bases). V was shortened by 4 bases and J by 4 bases, with 18 bases between the two germline ends. The V gene's germline CDR1 is SGDLS and CDR2 YYNGEE. There are 16 residues in the CDR3. CDR3 coding DNA: TGTGCCAGCAGCCTCCGGTCCGCAGGGGCTTACAATGAGCAGTTCTTC. Translating gives CASSLRSAGAYNEQFF.

The sample holds a few counts of this clonotype. The CDR3 coding sequence is TGTGCCAGTAGGGGCCGAGACAGGGGAACTAAGGGAAACACCGGGGAGCTGTTTTTT. The encoded protein is CASRGRDRGTKGNTGELFF. The chain uses TRBV19 and TRBJ2-2; 8 bases line up with TRBD1. CDR1 is LNHDA and CDR2 is SQIVND in the germline V gene (reference sequence). The CDR3 runs 19 residues. The ends lost 6 bases at V and 2 bases at J; junction bases unmatched: 17.

This clonotype has ten or more counts. The chain employs TRBV5-4 and TRBJ2-5; TRBD2 aligns across 14 bases. The CDR3 runs to 17 residues. V gave up 4 bases and J gave up 5 bases; unmatched junction bases: 10. The germline V gene encodes CDR1 SGHNT and CDR2 YYREEE (reference sequence). The CDR3: CASSPKTSGGASETQYF. DNA for the CDR3: TGTGCCAGCAGCCCCAAGACTAGCGGGGGGGCATCCGAGACCCAGTACTTC.

Only a few counts were recorded for this clonotype. The chain employs TRBV7-2 and TRBJ1-1; D possibly corresponds to TRBD1 (5 bases). This CDR3 contains 14 residues. CDR1 and CDR2 (germline): SGHTA, FQGNSA. The germline V and J ends were trimmed by 1 base and 4 bases, with 10 bases remaining between them. The CDR3 DNA follows: TGTGCCAGCAGCTTAGGAGGGGTGGTCACTGAAGCTTTCTTT. Translation: CASSLGGVVTEAFF.

This clonotype was seen ten or more times. The CDR3 loop reads CASSLVRGEAFF. The CDR3 DNA is TGTGCCAGCAGCTTAGTTAGGGGTGAAGCTTTCTTT. The chain carries TRBV7-9 and TRBJ1-1, with D possibly being TRBD1 (5 bases). CDR3 length: 12 amino acids. Germline V gene data show CDR1 as SEHNR and CDR2 as FQNEAQ (reference sequence). The V and J ends lost 1 base and 7 bases respectively, with 7 bases between them. Supplemented by reference TRBV7-9 and TRBJ1-1, the full variable domain reads DTGVSQNPRHKITKRGQNVTFRCDPISEHNRLYWYRQTLGQGPEFLTYFQNEAQLEKSRLLSDRFSAERPKGSFSTLEIQRTEQGDSAMYLCASSLVRGEAFFGQGTRLTVV.

This sequence joins TRBV3-1 and TRBJ2-7; D unclear. Germline assignment: CDR1 LGHDT and CDR2 YNNKEL (reference sequence). The CDR3 sequence is 15 residues long. The germline V and J ends were trimmed by 5 bases and 2 bases, with 16 bases remaining between them. CDR3 protein: CASSKQASLTYEQYF. In nucleotides, the CDR3 is TGTGCCAGCAGCAAGCAGGCGTCTTTGACCTACGAGCAGTACTTC.

The chain combines TRBV4-3 with TRBJ2-7; D possibly corresponds to TRBD1 (6 bases). Trimming took 0 bases from V and 2 from J, leaving 11 bases between them. The germline CDR1 and CDR2 sequences are LGHNA and YSLEER. The CDR3 totals 15 residues. DNA of the CDR3: TGCGCCAGCAGCCAAGATTTCCGGACAGCCTACGAGCAGTACTTC. It yields the protein CASSQDFRTAYEQYF.

This clonotype has just a few counts. The rearrangement uses TRBV20-1 and TRBJ1-2, with a possible D match to TRBD1 (6 bases). The ends were cut back, 3 bases at V and 7 bases at J, with 15 bases in the middle. CDR1 is DFQATT, CDR2 SNEGSKA, per germline (reference sequence). The length of the CDR3 is 13 residues. The CDR3 region has the DNA TGCAGTGCTAGGCGGCAGGGGATGAGTGGCTACACCTTC. Amino acids: CSARRQGMSGYTF.

This clonotype was seen only a few times. This chain joins TRBV20-1 and TRBJ2-7, with D perhaps given as TRBD1 or TRBD2 (6 bases each). Between the trimmed V and J ends, which lost 2 bases and 7 bases, there was a span of 15 bases. CDR1 and CDR2 from the germline V gene are DFQATT and SNEGSKA (reference sequence). This CDR3 region has 13 residues. The CDR3 region has the DNA TGCAGTGCTAGAAGTCCGGGGGCGGGGGAGCAGTACTTC. Translation gives CSARSPGAGEQYF.

This rearrangement joins TRBV29-1 to TRBJ2-5, with TRBD1 matching over 7 bases. The V gene end was trimmed by 7 bases and the J gene end by 4 bases; junction bases not matched to a gene: 9. Germline CDR1 reads SQVTM; CDR2 reads ANQGSEA. The CDR3 is made up of 13 amino acids. The CDR3 DNA follows: TGCAGCGCTTCGGACAGGCTCGGAGAGACCCAGTACTTC. Translation: CSASDRLGETQYF.

The gene calls are TRBV20-1 and TRBJ2-1; 12 bases are a match to TRBD2. Losses at the gene ends were 0 bases for V and 8 bases for J; bases not matched to a gene: 8. Germline V gene lookup returns CDR1 DFQATT and CDR2 SNEGSKA (reference sequence). This CDR3 comprises 16 residues. The CDR3 DNA sequence: TGCAGTGCTAGAGACCAAAGACTAGCGGGAGACCATGAGCAGTTCTTC. It is translated as CSARDQRLAGDHEQFF.

This clonotype was seen repeatedly, ten times or more. The chain is built from TRBV18 and TRBJ2-1; D is unclear. From germline, CDR1 is KGHSH and CDR2 LQKENI. This CDR3 is 14 amino acids long. Deletions cut 3 bases from V and 5 bases from J, with 11 bases between. CDR3 protein: CASSPAGKDNEQFF. CDR3 in DNA: TGTGCCAGCTCACCTGCAGGAAAGGACAATGAGCAGTTCTTC.

This clonotype turned up a few times. The genes are TRBV10-3 and TRBJ1-1; 7 bases align to TRBD1. The J segment lost 0 bases and the V segment lost 10 bases, leaving 11 bases of the junction unmatched. This CDR3 region has 15 residues. CDR1 and CDR2 (germline): ENHRY, SYGVKD. CDR3 DNA: TGTGCCACCCAAGGGACAGCCGGGTTGAACACTGAAGCTTTCTTT. Translation: CATQGTAGLNTEAFF.

The chain is built from TRBV27 and TRBJ2-7; 7 bases map to TRBD1. This CDR3 region has 12 residues. Germline CDR1 and CDR2: MNHEY and SMNVEV (reference sequence). The V and J ends lost 5 bases and 5 bases, in that order; junction bases with no gene match: 3. CDR3 protein: CASSQTGNEQYF. DNA for the CDR3: TGTGCCAGCAGTCAGACAGGGAACGAGCAGTACTTC.

Ten or more counts support this clonotype. The chain joins TRBV4-3 to TRBJ1-3; TRBD1 aligns across 7 bases. The CDR3 has 18 amino acids. Germline V gene data show CDR1 as LGHNA and CDR2 as YSLEER. With V trimmed by 0 bases and J by 0 bases, 8 bases remained unmatched. The CDR3 DNA reads TGCGCCAGCAGCCAAGATACGGGACAGATTTTCTCTGGAAACACCATATATTTT. It codes for CASSQDTGQIFSGNTIYF.

This clonotype was counted between two and nine times. This sequence joins TRBV19 and TRBJ2-3; D ambiguous. The CDR3 covers 14 residues. Trimming pared 4 bases from V and 2 bases from J, leaving 10 bases between. Per germline, CDR1 LNHDA and CDR2 SQIVND (reference sequence). CDR3 amino acids: CASSKTRSTDTQYF. The DNA for the CDR3 is TGTGCCAGTAGTAAAACCAGATCCACAGATACGCAGTATTTT. Filled out from reference TRBV19 and TRBJ2-3, the complete variable domain reads DGGITQSPKYLFRKEGQNVTLSCEQNLNHDAMYWYRQDPGQGLRLIYYSQIVNDFQKGDIAEGYSVSREKKESFPLTVTSAQKNPTAFYLCASSKTRSTDTQYFGPGTRLTVL.